The 23 T cell receptor beta chains reported below all come from one sample, sequenced in a study of shared clonotypes between healthy human individuals. Only in-frame clones appear in the TCRdb table, and some are missing; sequencing was by immunoSEQ multiplex PCR. The profile shows some 2 million clones, around 96% of them singletons. As defined, naive CD8 cells were CD45RO-negative and positively selected for CCR7, with terminally differentiated effector memory CD45RA+ cells excluded. Sequenced material: naive CD8+ T cells sorted from blood. These receptors came from a man younger than 30 in good health.

For this clone: Other DNA variants within this sample encode the same CDR3. The J gene is TRBJ2-7, the V gene TRBV6-6; the D gene is possibly TRBD1 (6 bases). This CDR3 contains 13 residues. Germline lookup yields CDR1 MNHNY and CDR2 SVGAGI (reference sequence). The ends were cut back, 5 bases at V and 3 bases at J, with 11 bases in the middle. As DNA, the CDR3 is TGTGCCAGCAGTCCCGACAGGAGCTACGAGCAGTACTTC. Amino acid sequence: CASSPDRSYEQYF.

The CDR3 protein is CASSSLGETQYF. The CDR3 nucleotides read TGTGCCAGCAGTTCCCTTGGTGAGACCCAGTACTTC. The rearrangement uses TRBV27 and TRBJ2-5; unclear D gene. This CDR3 spans 12 amino acids. The V gene lost 4 bases and the J gene lost 5 bases, with 8 bases spanning the gap. Germline CDR1 and CDR2: MNHEY and SMNVEV (reference sequence).

The J gene is TRBJ2-2, the V gene TRBV29-1; no clear D. The CDR3 totals 15 residues. Germline CDR1 and CDR2: SQVTM and ANQGSEA. Trimming left V 2 bases short and J 0 bases short, with 10 bases between. CDR3 protein: CSVEKGGTNTGELFF. In DNA form, the CDR3 reads TGCAGCGTTGAAAAAGGTGGAACGAACACCGGGGAGCTGTTTTTT.

This chain connects TRBV30 to TRBJ2-2; 7 bases are shared with TRBD1. This CDR3 has 14 residues. V dropped 0 bases and J dropped 6; count of bases not matched to a gene: 4. The germline V gene has CDR1 GTSNPN and CDR2 SVGIG (reference sequence). The CDR3 sequence: CAWSVTGVPGELFF. CDR3 DNA: TGTGCCTGGAGTGTAACAGGGGTGCCCGGGGAGCTGTTTTTT.

The rearrangement joins TRBV7-9 to TRBJ1-5, with D possibly matching TRBD1 (5 bases). This CDR3 has 15 amino acids. Trimming pared 5 bases from V and 2 bases from J, leaving 13 bases between. CDR1 and CDR2 from the germline V gene are SEHNR and FQNEAQ (reference sequence). The DNA for the CDR3 is TGTGCCAGCAGCGGTCAGGGAGTCGGCAATCAGCCCCAGCATTTT. Its protein product is CASSGQGVGNQPQHF. Together with reference TRBV7-9 and TRBJ1-5, the CDR3 gives the full variable domain: DTGVSQNPRHKITKRGQNVTFRCDPISEHNRLYWYRQTLGQGPEFLTYFQNEAQLEKSRLLSDRFSAERPKGSFSTLEIQRTEQGDSAMYLCASSGQGVGNQPQHFGDGTRLSIL.

The CDR3 reads CASSESSAAQETQYF. CDR3 coding DNA: TGCGCCAGCAGTGAGTCGTCGGCAGCCCAAGAGACCCAGTACTTC. This chain joins TRBV10-1 and TRBJ2-5; D unresolved. The germline V gene has CDR1 WNHNN and CDR2 SYGVQD (reference sequence). CDR3 length equals 15 residues. Trimming shortened V by 0 bases and J by 1 base, and 9 bases separated the two germline ends.

The V gene is TRBV28, the J gene TRBJ2-1, with TRBD2 matching over 8 bases. The V gene end was trimmed by 5 bases and the J gene end by 4 bases; junction bases not matched to a gene: 13. This CDR3 contains 17 residues. Germline V CDR1 and CDR2: MDHEN, SYDVKM. The CDR3 here is CASSTPREGGGYNEQFF. Here the CDR3 DNA reads TGTGCCAGCAGTACCCCCCGGGAGGGCGGGGGTTACAATGAGCAGTTCTTC.

The chain's CDR3 is CATSGLVNEQFF. As DNA, the CDR3 is TGTGCCACCTCGGGGCTTGTCAATGAGCAGTTCTTC. V and J are TRBV5-6 and TRBJ2-1; D is perhaps TRBD1 or TRBD2 (5 bases each). V lost 9 bases, J lost 6 bases, and 13 bases lay in between. The CDR3 is 12 residues long. The germline V gene encodes CDR1 SGHDT and CDR2 YYEEEE. Variable domain in full (rest from reference TRBV5-6 and TRBJ2-1): DAGVTQSPTHLIKTRGQQVTLRCSPKSGHDTVSWYQQALGQGPQFIFQYYEEEERQRGNFPDRFSGHQFPNYSSELNVNALLLGDSALYLCATSGLVNEQFFGPGTRLTVL.

This clone has just one count. CDR3 protein: CASSVGHLLAGEGGELFF. CDR3 bases: TGTGCCAGCAGCGTAGGCCACCTTCTAGCGGGAGAGGGCGGGGAGCTGTTTTTT. J is TRBJ2-2 and V is TRBV9, with 10 positions matching TRBD2. Per germline, CDR1 SGDLS and CDR2 YYNGEE. Losses at the gene ends were 0 bases for V and 7 bases for J; bases not matched to a gene: 12. The CDR3 contains 18 residues.

This chain joins TRBV10-3 and TRBJ2-1; TRBD2 agrees at 14 bases. This CDR3 comprises 17 residues. CDR1 is ENHRY and CDR2 is SYGVKD in the germline V gene. V gave up 6 bases and J gave up 9 bases; unmatched junction bases: 13. DNA of the CDR3: TGTGCCATCAGCGTCCCGCGACTAGCGGGAGGGCCTGGTGAGCAGTTCTTC. Its protein product is CAISVPRLAGGPGEQFF.

The chain has TRBV27 and TRBJ2-7, with D possibly matching TRBD1 (5 bases). Looked up from germline, CDR1 is MNHEY and CDR2 is SMNVEV (reference sequence). This CDR3 is 12 amino acids long. Trimming cost V 6 bases and J 4 bases, with 10 bases left between them. CDR3 sequence: CASSSDRYEQYF. For the CDR3, the DNA is TGTGCCAGCAGCTCCGACAGATACGAGCAGTACTTC.

The chain carries TRBV7-9 and TRBJ2-7; 9 positions agree with TRBD1. The CDR3 sequence is 15 residues long. The V gene's germline CDR1 is SEHNR and CDR2 FQNEAQ (reference sequence). After removal of 5 bases from V and 2 bases from J, the junction contained 7 bases not matched to a gene. CDR3 residues: CASSGRTGAAYEQYF. The CDR3, as DNA: TGTGCCAGCAGCGGGCGGACAGGGGCGGCCTACGAGCAGTACTTC.

In DNA, the CDR3 is TGTGCCAGCAGGAGAGCTAGCGGGGCCCCTTCCCTCTACAATGAGCAGTTCTTC. It specifies CASRRASGAPSLYNEQFF. J is TRBJ2-1 and V is TRBV2; 9 bases match TRBD2. The germline V gene encodes CDR1 SNHLY and CDR2 FYNNEI. The CDR3 contains 18 residues. The V gene end was trimmed by 6 bases and the J gene end by 3 bases; junction bases not matched to a gene: 15.

This chain joins TRBV9 and TRBJ2-1; perhaps D is TRBD1 or TRBD2 (5 bases each). The CDR3 has 14 residues. V was shortened by 3 bases and J by 12 bases, with 19 bases between the two germline ends. Germline loops: CDR1 SGDLS, CDR2 YYNGEE. DNA of the CDR3: TGTGCCAGCAGCGCGGCTGATGGGGGAGAGAGGCAGTTCTTC. It yields the protein CASSAADGGERQFF.

V usage is TRBV27 and J usage is TRBJ2-1; maybe TRBD1 (6 bases). Germline V gives CDR1 MNHEY, CDR2 SMNVEV (reference sequence). V was pared by 2 bases and J by 9 bases, with 8 bases between. This CDR3 region has 12 residues. CDR3 in amino acids: CASSLVGGEQFF. The CDR3 DNA sequence: TGTGCCAGCAGTTTAGTAGGGGGTGAGCAGTTCTTC.

This rearrangement joins TRBV29-1 to TRBJ2-3; 9 nucleotides match TRBD2. With 4 bases clipped from V and 0 bases from J, the junction kept 5 bases outside the gene matches. The CDR3 is made up of 15 amino acids. Germline assignment: CDR1 SQVTM and CDR2 ANQGSEA. This CDR3 is CSVVRTSESTDTQYF. The CDR3 DNA is TGCAGCGTTGTAAGGACTAGCGAAAGCACAGATACGCAGTATTTT.

Regarding this clone: Its ends do not fully match the called genes, so a read error is possible. The V and J genes are TRBV2 and TRBJ2-2, with D possibly matching TRBD2 (6 bases). This CDR3 is built from 13 residues. Germline values: CDR1 SNHLY, CDR2 FYNNEI. The DNA for the CDR3 is TGTGCCAGCAGAGATGGGGGGACCGAGGAGCTGTTTTTT. Amino acid sequence: CASRDGGTEELFF.

The rearrangement links TRBV27 to TRBJ2-2; D call uncertain. Germline V gene sequence: CDR1 MNHEY, CDR2 SMNVEV (reference sequence). V lost 11 bases and J 4 bases, leaving 11 bases between the germline ends. The CDR3 length is 12 residues. CDR3 in DNA: TGTGCCCCCGGAGTAGCCACCGGGGAGCTGTTTTTT. Translated, it gives CAPGVATGELFF.

The J gene is TRBJ2-2, the V gene TRBV12-2; TRBD2, the table's D call, lacks a check against the DNA. TRBV12-2 is labeled a pseudogene. This CDR3 is 18 amino acids long. CDR3 sequence (DNA): TGTGCAAGTCGCTACACAACTAGCGGGGGGATGAACACCGGGGAGCTGTTTTTT. Encoded protein: CASRYTTSGGMNTGELFF.

The chain carries TRBV4-3 and TRBJ2-7; TRBD1 is a possible D gene (6 bases). The V gene's germline CDR1 is LGHNA and CDR2 YSLEER. Trimming removed 0 bases at V and 6 bases at J, with 15 bases between. This CDR3 spans 15 amino acids. CDR3 residues: CASSQDPWTETEQYF. The CDR3 coding sequence is TGCGCCAGCAGCCAAGATCCCTGGACAGAGACCGAGCAGTACTTC.

The rearrangement joins TRBV5-1 to TRBJ2-3; 8 bases match TRBD1. Germline values: CDR1 SGHRS, CDR2 YFSETQ. This CDR3 comprises 16 residues. With 4 bases clipped from V and 4 bases from J, the junction kept 11 bases outside the gene matches. CDR3 sequence reads: CASSPGQGEGPDTQYF. CDR3 sequence (DNA): TGCGCCAGCAGCCCCGGACAGGGAGAAGGGCCAGATACGCAGTATTTT.

The V call is TRBV7-6, the J call TRBJ2-7; weak D call: TRBD1 (5 bases). Per the germline V gene, CDR1 is SGHVS and CDR2 is FNYEAQ. There are 14 residues in the CDR3. The germline V and J ends were trimmed by 2 bases and 5 bases, with 13 bases remaining between them. The CDR3 bases are TGTGCCAGCAGCTTATACGACAGATTGGACGAGCAGTACTTC. Protein sequence: CASSLYDRLDEQYF.

This chain uses TRBV28 with TRBJ2-7; D is possibly TRBD2 (5 bases). CDR3 length: 15 amino acids. Trimming took off 4 bases at V and 5 bases at J, with 18 bases between the two ends. CDR1 MDHEN and CDR2 SYDVKM come from the germline V gene. The CDR3 here is CASSSSRVTYHEQYF. The CDR3 nucleotides read TGTGCCAGCAGTTCCTCGAGGGTAACTTACCACGAGCAGTACTTC.